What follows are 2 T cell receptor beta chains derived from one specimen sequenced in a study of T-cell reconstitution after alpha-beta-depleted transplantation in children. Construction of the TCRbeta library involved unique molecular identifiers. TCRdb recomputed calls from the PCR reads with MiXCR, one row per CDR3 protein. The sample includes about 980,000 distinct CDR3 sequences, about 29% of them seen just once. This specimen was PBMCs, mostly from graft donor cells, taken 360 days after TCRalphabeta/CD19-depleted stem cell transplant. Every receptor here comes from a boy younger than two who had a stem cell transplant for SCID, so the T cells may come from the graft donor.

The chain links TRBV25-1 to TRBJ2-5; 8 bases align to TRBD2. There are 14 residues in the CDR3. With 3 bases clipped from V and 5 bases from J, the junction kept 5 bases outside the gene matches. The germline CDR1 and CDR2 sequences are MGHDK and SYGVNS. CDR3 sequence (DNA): TGTGCCAGCAGTGAGGCTAGCGGGCTTGAGACCCAGTACTTC. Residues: CASSEASGLETQYF.

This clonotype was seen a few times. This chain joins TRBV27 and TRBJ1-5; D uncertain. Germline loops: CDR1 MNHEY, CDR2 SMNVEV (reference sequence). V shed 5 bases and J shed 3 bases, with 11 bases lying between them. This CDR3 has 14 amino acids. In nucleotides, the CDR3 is TGTGCCAGCAGTCCTTCCTGGGCCAATCAGCCCCAGCATTTT. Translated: CASSPSWANQPQHF.